The rows below give T cell receptor beta chains drawn from one sample of a study of sequential checkpoint blockade in melanoma. Using immunoSEQ multiplex PCR, the repertoire was profiled, and TCRdb retains in-frame clones only, with some absent. The table lists 4,000 to 6,500 clones, around three quarters of them singletons, with over 25% in the top ten. Specimen: CD8+ T cells sorted from blood (inferred from file names), collected from a patient given nivolumab and ipilimumab in sequence. These receptors originate from a human donor with melanoma. CDR3s include the opening cysteine and the closing phenylalanine or tryptophan. The D gene is left open where the match is weak. Clone size is given for some rows only: seen once, a few or many times, or a class if the clone is expanded.

j_call: TRBJ2-7
v_call: TRBV7-6
cdr3_length: 15
clone_size: few
d_call: -
cdr3_aa: CASSSSQAAGYEQYF
cdr3_nt: TGTGCCAGCAGCTCATCACAGGCTGCGGGGTACGAGCAGTACTTC

j_call: TRBJ2-1
v_call: TRBV11-2
cdr3_length: 17
clone_size: -
d_call: TRBD2
cdr3_aa: CASSLEPGTSDYNEQFF
cdr3_nt: TGTGCCAGCAGCTTAGAACCAGGGACTAGCGACTACAATGAGCAGTTCTTC

j_call: TRBJ2-3
v_call: TRBV19
cdr3_length: 15
clone_size: few
d_call: TRBD1
cdr3_aa: CANFAAQGGTDTQYF
cdr3_nt: TGTGCCAACTTCGCGGCTCAGGGGGGCACAGATACGCAGTATTTT

j_call: TRBJ1-1
v_call: TRBV19
cdr3_length: 13
clone_size: -
d_call: TRBD1
cdr3_aa: CASSKTGSTEAFF
cdr3_nt: TGTGCCAGTAGTAAGACAGGGAGCACTGAAGCTTTCTTT

j_call: TRBJ1-1
v_call: TRBV5-5
cdr3_length: 14
clone_size: -
d_call: -
cdr3_aa: CASSLVYRNTEAFF
cdr3_nt: TGTGCCAGCAGCTTGGTATATAGAAACACTGAAGCTTTCTTT

j_call: TRBJ2-1
v_call: TRBV29-1
cdr3_length: 20
clone_size: -
d_call: TRBD2
cdr3_aa: CSVEGGWGTSGRVSYNEQFF
cdr3_nt: TGCAGCGTTGAAGGGGGGTGGGGGACTAGCGGGAGAGTCTCCTACAATGAGCAGTTCTTC

j_call: TRBJ1-2
v_call: TRBV14
cdr3_length: 20
clone_size: -
d_call: TRBD1
cdr3_aa: CASSQFSPGTGAFINYGYTF
cdr3_nt: TGTGCCAGCAGCCAATTTAGCCCCGGGACAGGGGCCTTCATTAACTATGGCTACACCTTC

j_call: TRBJ2-5
v_call: TRBV29-1
cdr3_length: 16
clone_size: -
d_call: TRBD2
cdr3_aa: CSVQGASGSGGETQYF
cdr3_nt: TGCAGCGTCCAAGGGGCTAGCGGGAGTGGCGGTGAGACCCAGTACTTC

j_call: TRBJ1-2
v_call: TRBV4-1
cdr3_length: 16
clone_size: few
d_call: -
cdr3_aa: CASSQGGTGANYGYTF
cdr3_nt: TGCGCCAGCAGCCAAGGGGGAACAGGAGCTAACTATGGCTACACCTTC

j_call: TRBJ2-5
v_call: TRBV7-8
cdr3_length: 16
clone_size: -
d_call: -
cdr3_aa: CASSLGVVAYQETQYF
cdr3_nt: TGTGCCAGCAGCTTAGGTGTTGTGGCTTACCAAGAGACCCAGTACTTC

j_call: TRBJ2-2
v_call: TRBV4-2
cdr3_length: 17
clone_size: -
d_call: TRBD2
cdr3_aa: CASSTQIAGGPVGELFF
cdr3_nt: TGTGCCAGCAGCACCCAAATAGCGGGAGGGCCCGTCGGGGAGCTGTTTTTT

j_call: TRBJ2-5
v_call: TRBV9
cdr3_length: 17
clone_size: -
d_call: -
cdr3_aa: CASSVGPYPQQDYTQYF
cdr3_nt: TGTGCCAGCAGCGTAGGGCCCTATCCCCAACAGGATTATACCCAGTACTTC

j_call: TRBJ2-2
v_call: TRBV18
cdr3_length: 17
clone_size: -
d_call: TRBD1
cdr3_aa: CASSPQEGAWVTGELFF
cdr3_nt: TGTGCCAGCTCACCACAAGAGGGGGCCTGGGTAACCGGGGAGCTGTTTTTT

j_call: TRBJ2-7
v_call: TRBV27
cdr3_length: 13
clone_size: -
d_call: TRBD2
cdr3_aa: CASKRGGAYEQYF
cdr3_nt: TGTGCCAGCAAACGGGGAGGGGCCTACGAGCAGTACTTC

j_call: TRBJ2-5
v_call: TRBV13
cdr3_length: 14
clone_size: -
d_call: TRBD1
cdr3_aa: CASSSQGVEETQYF
cdr3_nt: TGTGCCAGCAGCTCACAGGGGGTCGAGGAGACCCAGTACTTC

j_call: TRBJ2-5
v_call: TRBV13
cdr3_length: 17
clone_size: -
d_call: TRBD2
cdr3_aa: CASSPLGTGGAQLGQYF
cdr3_nt: TGTGCCAGCAGCCCCTTAGGTACGGGAGGGGCTCAACTTGGCCAGTACTTC

j_call: TRBJ2-5
v_call: TRBV6-1
cdr3_length: 14
clone_size: -
d_call: -
cdr3_aa: CASQKPGAGETQYF
cdr3_nt: TGTGCCAGCCAGAAACCTGGGGCAGGAGAGACCCAGTACTTC

j_call: TRBJ2-7
v_call: TRBV11-2
cdr3_length: 16
clone_size: few
d_call: TRBD1
cdr3_aa: CASSLVFGQGAYEQYF
cdr3_nt: TGTGCCAGCAGCTTAGTTTTTGGACAGGGGGCGTACGAGCAGTACTTC

j_call: TRBJ1-4
v_call: TRBV2
cdr3_length: 13
clone_size: once
d_call: -
cdr3_aa: CASGGGSGEKLFF
cdr3_nt: TGTGCCAGCGGGGGAGGTAGCGGTGAAAAACTGTTTTTT

j_call: TRBJ2-6
v_call: TRBV7-3
cdr3_length: 19
clone_size: -
d_call: -
cdr3_aa: CASSLTGATMIPGANVLTF
cdr3_nt: TGTGCCAGCAGCTTAACGGGGGCTACAATGATTCCTGGGGCCAACGTCCTGACTTTC

j_call: TRBJ1-2
v_call: TRBV15
cdr3_length: 16
clone_size: -
d_call: TRBD1
cdr3_aa: CATSRDLTGVVYGYTF
cdr3_nt: TGTGCCACCAGCAGAGACCTGACAGGGGTGGTCTATGGCTACACCTTC

j_call: TRBJ1-6
v_call: TRBV27
cdr3_length: 18
clone_size: once
d_call: -
cdr3_aa: CASSPRDSLPLGGSPLHF
cdr3_nt: TGTGCCAGCAGTCCAAGAGACAGCCTTCCCCTGGGAGGTTCACCCCTCCACTTT

j_call: TRBJ2-1
v_call: TRBV27
cdr3_length: 16
clone_size: few
d_call: TRBD1
cdr3_aa: CASRIRTGGFIDEQFF
cdr3_nt: TGTGCCAGCAGGATCCGAACAGGGGGCTTTATCGATGAGCAGTTCTTC

j_call: TRBJ2-5
v_call: TRBV4-2
cdr3_length: 18
clone_size: -
d_call: TRBD2
cdr3_aa: CASSQGASGGAAQETQYF
cdr3_nt: TGTGCCAGCAGCCAGGGGGCTAGCGGGGGGGCGGCCCAAGAGACCCAGTACTTC

j_call: TRBJ2-2
v_call: TRBV7-3
cdr3_length: 14
clone_size: -
d_call: TRBD1
cdr3_aa: CASSQGQGAGELFF
cdr3_nt: TGTGCCAGCAGCCAAGGACAGGGGGCCGGGGAGCTGTTTTTT

j_call: TRBJ2-5
v_call: TRBV9
cdr3_length: 14
clone_size: -
d_call: -
cdr3_aa: CASSHYRGQETQYF
cdr3_nt: TGTGCCAGCAGCCACTACCGGGGACAAGAGACCCAGTACTTC

j_call: TRBJ1-4
v_call: TRBV29-1
cdr3_length: 12
clone_size: -
d_call: -
cdr3_aa: CSVGAFNEKLFF
cdr3_nt: TGCAGCGTTGGGGCCTTTAATGAAAAACTGTTTTTT

j_call: TRBJ2-3
v_call: TRBV7-6
cdr3_length: 15
clone_size: -
d_call: TRBD2
cdr3_aa: CASSLLSGGVDTQYF
cdr3_nt: TGTGCCAGCAGCTTATTAAGCGGGGGAGTAGATACGCAGTATTTT

j_call: TRBJ1-3
v_call: TRBV11-3
cdr3_length: 14
clone_size: -
d_call: -
cdr3_aa: CASSLGPSGNTIYF
cdr3_nt: TGTGCCAGCAGCTTAGGTCCCAGTGGAAACACCATATATTTT

j_call: TRBJ2-1
v_call: TRBV7-6
cdr3_length: 19
clone_size: -
d_call: TRBD1
cdr3_aa: CASSLLRGLNGIINNEQFF
cdr3_nt: TGTGCCAGCAGCCTCCTTAGGGGGCTTAACGGGATAATAAACAATGAGCAGTTCTTC

j_call: TRBJ2-3
v_call: TRBV7-3
cdr3_length: 15
clone_size: -
d_call: TRBD2
cdr3_aa: CASSFGGGDADTQYF
cdr3_nt: TGTGCCAGCAGCTTCGGCGGGGGGGACGCAGATACGCAGTATTTT

j_call: TRBJ2-2
v_call: TRBV5-1
cdr3_length: 12
clone_size: -
d_call: -
cdr3_aa: CASSQNTGELFF
cdr3_nt: TGCGCCAGCAGCCAGAACACCGGGGAGCTGTTTTTT

j_call: TRBJ2-1
v_call: TRBV5-1
cdr3_length: 15
clone_size: -
d_call: -
cdr3_aa: CASSLEWHTYNEQFF
cdr3_nt: TGCGCCAGCAGCTTGGAATGGCACACCTACAATGAGCAGTTCTTC

j_call: TRBJ2-1
v_call: TRBV19
cdr3_length: 16
clone_size: -
d_call: TRBD2
cdr3_aa: CASSIRAGGSYNEQFF
cdr3_nt: TGTGCCAGTAGTATAAGAGCGGGGGGGTCCTACAATGAGCAGTTCTTC

j_call: TRBJ2-5
v_call: TRBV2
cdr3_length: 19
clone_size: few
d_call: TRBD2
cdr3_aa: CASSDPLAGGTLGQETQYF
cdr3_nt: TGTGCCAGCAGTGACCCGCTTGCGGGGGGGACTTTAGGGCAAGAGACCCAGTACTTC

j_call: TRBJ2-7
v_call: TRBV7-7
cdr3_length: 13
clone_size: -
d_call: TRBD2
cdr3_aa: CASSVGRGGEQYF
cdr3_nt: TGTGCCAGCAGCGTCGGGAGGGGGGGAGAGCAGTACTTC

j_call: TRBJ2-2
v_call: TRBV18
cdr3_length: 18
clone_size: few
d_call: -
cdr3_aa: CASSPTVGQYWNTGELFF
cdr3_nt: TGTGCCAGCTCACCAACGGTTGGACAGTACTGGAACACCGGGGAGCTGTTTTTT

j_call: TRBJ2-5
v_call: TRBV7-3
cdr3_length: 15
clone_size: -
d_call: -
cdr3_aa: CASSSTGTWGETQYF
cdr3_nt: TGTGCCAGCAGCTCTACCGGGACATGGGGAGAGACCCAGTACTTC

j_call: TRBJ2-5
v_call: TRBV7-7
cdr3_length: 19
clone_size: -
d_call: -
cdr3_aa: CASSLRDGQTRPGQETQYF
cdr3_nt: TGTGCCAGCAGCTTAAGAGACGGACAGACGCGCCCGGGGCAAGAGACCCAGTACTTC

j_call: TRBJ2-6
v_call: TRBV27
cdr3_length: 15
clone_size: -
d_call: -
cdr3_aa: CASSLYSPGANVLTF
cdr3_nt: TGTGCCAGCAGTCTATACAGCCCTGGGGCCAACGTCCTGACTTTC

j_call: TRBJ2-5
v_call: TRBV7-8
cdr3_length: 17
clone_size: -
d_call: TRBD2
cdr3_aa: CASSLVWVGGDQETQYF
cdr3_nt: TGTGCCAGCAGCTTAGTCTGGGTGGGAGGGGACCAAGAGACCCAGTACTTC

j_call: TRBJ2-5
v_call: TRBV7-6
cdr3_length: 16
clone_size: few
d_call: TRBD1
cdr3_aa: CASSRTRTGFLETQYF
cdr3_nt: TGTGCCAGCAGTCGTACCCGGACAGGGTTTTTAGAGACCCAGTACTTC

j_call: TRBJ2-1
v_call: TRBV27
cdr3_length: 16
clone_size: -
d_call: TRBD2
cdr3_aa: CASSRQGLATYNEQFF
cdr3_nt: TGTGCCAGCAGCAGACAGGGACTAGCGACTTACAATGAGCAGTTCTTC

j_call: TRBJ2-3
v_call: TRBV4-3
cdr3_length: 13
clone_size: few
d_call: -
cdr3_aa: CASSQTSTDTQYF
cdr3_nt: TGCGCCAGCAGCCAAACTAGCACAGATACGCAGTATTTT